This TCR beta chain was sequenced during a study of radiotherapy plus CTLA-4 blockade in lung cancer. About the study: Objective response rate was around 20%; disease control rate, about 28%. Findings and limits, study-wide: TCR clones of tumor origin grew in blood after radiotherapy plus ipilimumab. How blood T cell clones changed early, along with interferon-beta, reportedly forecast response best.

Only in-frame clones appear in the TCRdb table, and some are missing; sequencing was by immunoSEQ multiplex PCR. This sample yields 40,000 to 60,000 clones, of which 82% are seen a single time; more than 3% belongs to the top ten. Remarks on this clone: Antigen: not known.

Per germline, CDR1 SGHNT and CDR2 YENEEA. CDR3 size: 14 residues. Deletions cut 6 bases from V and 8 bases from J, with 16 bases between. The gene calls are TRBV11-3 and TRBJ1-4; the D gene is possibly TRBD1 (6 bases). The sample in question was peripheral blood, obtained from a patient treated with radiotherapy plus ipilimumab. The source is a human donor with non-small cell lung cancer who had stable disease on radiotherapy plus ipilimumab. The CDR3 coding sequence is TGTGCCAGCAGACGCCCGGGGGGCGGAGAAAAACTGTTTTTT. Translation gives CASRRPGGGEKLFF.